The 31 T cell receptor beta chains given below trace back to one sample, sequenced in a study of OX40 agonist ivuxolimab in advanced cancers. TCRdb's table, derived via immunoSEQ multiplex PCR, lists solely in-frame clones and lacks some. Among roughly 49,000 clones listed, roughly nine tenths were seen once. Specimen: CD4+ or CD8+ T cells sorted from blood, collected in a trial of the OX40 agonist ivuxolimab. These receptors all come from an adult with an advanced solid tumor such as melanoma, head and neck, liver or kidney cancer.

V and J are TRBV5-1 and TRBJ2-5; possibly TRBD2 for D (6 bases). Per the germline V gene, CDR1 is SGHRS and CDR2 is YFSETQ. V lost 0 bases and J lost 6, with 15 bases in between. The CDR3 contains 15 residues. The CDR3 loop reads CASSLGSAGRQTQYF. The CDR3 DNA reads as TGCGCCAGCAGCTTGGGGAGCGCAGGGAGGCAGACCCAGTACTTC.

V gene TRBV6-5 combines with J gene TRBJ2-7; 7 bases agree with TRBD1. CDR1 MNHEY and CDR2 SVGAGI come from the germline V gene. This CDR3 is 14 amino acids long. The junction had 3 bases not matched to a gene; V was cut back by 2 bases and J by 2 bases. In nucleotides, the CDR3 is TGTGCCAGCAGTTACCAAGGGGGCCCCTACGAGCAGTACTTC. Amino acids: CASSYQGGPYEQYF.

The gene calls are TRBV5-1 and TRBJ2-7, with 9 bases lining up with TRBD1. This CDR3 has 12 amino acids. The germline V gene encodes CDR1 SGHRS and CDR2 YFSETQ. V lost 6 bases and J lost 3; bases outside the gene matches: 1. In DNA, the CDR3 is TGCGCCAGCACGGGACAGGGCTACGAGCAGTACTTC. Its translation: CASTGQGYEQYF. The entire variable domain, with the rest obtained from reference TRBV5-1 and TRBJ2-7, is as follows: KAGVTQTPRYLIKTRGQQVTLSCSPISGHRSVSWYQQTPGQGLQFLFEYFSETQRNKGNFPGRFSGRQFSNSRSEMNVSTLELGDSALYLCASTGQGYEQYFGPGTRLTVT.

V gene TRBV27 combines with J gene TRBJ2-7, with D unresolved. The V end was cut by 6 bases, the J end by 3 bases, with 12 bases between. CDR1 MNHEY and CDR2 SMNVEV come from the germline V gene (reference sequence). CDR3 length: 13 residues. The chain's CDR3 is CASRGNRDYEQYF. CDR3 nucleotide sequence: TGTGCCAGCAGAGGGAACAGAGACTACGAGCAGTACTTC.

Remarks on this clone: The junction departs from germline at one end; a sequencing error may be responsible. In the same sample, other DNA sequences code for this CDR3. The chain uses TRBV7-7 and TRBJ2-7, with TRBD2 matching 11 bases. This CDR3 is built from 15 residues. CDR1 and CDR2 (germline): SSHAT, FNYEAQ (reference sequence). Here the CDR3 reads CASSSTLAGEGEQYF. As DNA, the CDR3 is TGTGCTAGCAGCTCTACACTAGCGGGAGAAGGCGAGCAGTACTTC.

The chain recombines TRBV5-5 with TRBJ1-2; TRBD1 matches 8 bases. Trimming cost V 0 bases and J 6 bases; bases outside gene matches: 7. CDR1 is SGHKS and CDR2 is YYEKEE in the germline V gene (reference sequence). This CDR3 has 15 residues. CDR3 loop: CASSLVATGVDGYTF. The CDR3 coding sequence is TGTGCCAGCAGCTTGGTGGCGACAGGGGTAGATGGCTACACCTTC.

This clone occurred a few times. The genes are TRBV28 and TRBJ2-7; no reliable D call. Germline lookup yields CDR1 MDHEN and CDR2 SYDVKM. Trimming shortened V by 5 bases and J by 5 bases, and 16 bases separated the two germline ends. This CDR3 spans 14 amino acids. This chain's CDR3 is CASSPGPRRDEQYF. CDR3 coding DNA: TGTGCCAGCAGTCCCGGGCCCCGAAGGGACGAGCAGTACTTC. The whole variable domain, remainder taken from reference TRBV28 and TRBJ2-7, is DVKVTQSSRYLVKRTGEKVFLECVQDMDHENMFWYRQDPGLGLRLIYFSYDVKMKEKGDIPEGYSVSREKKERFSLILESASTNQTSMYLCASSPGPRRDEQYFGPGTRLTVT.

The CDR3 sequence is CASKFGDVNYGYTF. The CDR3 coding sequence is TGTGCCAGCAAATTTGGGGACGTTAACTATGGCTACACCTTC. The chain carries TRBV27 and TRBJ1-2; D is perhaps TRBD1 (5 bases). Germline V lookup: CDR1 MNHEY, CDR2 SMNVEV (reference sequence). The CDR3 covers 14 residues. Trimming took 7 bases from V and 1 from J, leaving 13 bases between them.

This rearrangement joins TRBV7-3 to TRBJ1-2; D not resolved. The CDR3 is made up of 13 amino acids. Germline V CDR1 and CDR2: SGHTA, FQGTGA. Trimming pared 2 bases from V and 6 bases from J, leaving 10 bases between. The CDR3 spells CASSLQGIDGYTF. The DNA of the CDR3 is TGTGCCAGCAGCTTACAAGGGATTGATGGCTACACCTTC.

The CDR3: CASSEHQSSSTQYF. In DNA form, the CDR3 reads TGTGCCAGCAGTGAACACCAGTCATCTAGTACGCAGTATTTT. V and J are TRBV6-1 and TRBJ2-3; D is undetermined. Between the trimmed V and J ends, which lost 2 bases and 8 bases, there was a span of 14 bases. In germline, CDR1 is MNHNS, CDR2 SASEGT. This CDR3 is built from 14 residues.

A note on this clone: The junction departs from the called germline gene at one end, perhaps through a read error. This chain uses TRBV7-7 with TRBJ2-5; possibly TRBD2 for D (6 bases). The CDR3 is made up of 13 amino acids. The germline V gene has CDR1 SSHAT and CDR2 FNYEAQ (reference sequence). The CDR3 loop is CASSLSGGETQYF. CDR3 coding DNA: TGTGCTAGCAGCTTATCTGGGGGGGAGACCCAGTACTTC.

The CDR3 DNA reads TGTGCCAGCAGTTTACAGGGAATATTGGGCACTGAAGCTTTCTTT. It encodes CASSLQGILGTEAFF. The chain couples TRBV11-2 to TRBJ1-1; a possible D gene is TRBD1 (6 bases). Trimming took 6 bases from V and 4 from J, leaving 18 bases between them. CDR1 SGHAT and CDR2 FQNNGV come from the germline V gene. This CDR3 contains 15 residues.

CDR3 nucleotide sequence: TGTGCCAGCAGCTTAGGACTAGGGGATGAGCAGTTCTTC. Residues: CASSLGLGDEQFF. V is TRBV7-3 and J is TRBJ2-1, with 7 positions matching TRBD2. The CDR3 spans 13 residues. The germline CDR1 and CDR2 sequences are SGHTA and FQGTGA. V shed 2 bases, J shed 8 bases, and the junction held 3 bases outside the gene matches.

The DNA of the CDR3 is TGTGCCAGCAGTTACTCAAGGGATACAGGGTTCTTT. Protein product: CASSYSRDTGFF. The gene calls are TRBV6-5 and TRBJ1-1, with D tentatively TRBD1 (6 bases). This CDR3 region has 12 residues. Per the germline V gene, CDR1 is MNHEY and CDR2 is SVGAGI. V was trimmed by 0 bases and J by 14 bases, leaving 13 bases between them.

The chain is built from TRBV28 and TRBJ2-1; D possibly corresponds to TRBD1 (6 bases). The CDR3 is 15 residues long. V was trimmed by 7 bases and J by 4 bases, leaving 17 bases between them. Per germline, CDR1 MDHEN and CDR2 SYDVKM. CDR3 residues: CASTQGHGIYNEQFF. The CDR3 nucleotides read TGTGCCAGCACCCAGGGACACGGCATTTACAATGAGCAGTTCTTC.

The CDR3 DNA sequence: TGCAGTGCCCTCGGCCTCAATGAAGCTTTCTTT. The encoded protein is CSALGLNEAFF. The chain carries TRBV20-1 and TRBJ1-1; D remains ambiguous. Trimming removed 6 bases at V and 7 bases at J, with 12 bases between. This CDR3 region has 11 residues. Germline lookup yields CDR1 DFQATT and CDR2 SNEGSKA (reference sequence).

The chain recombines TRBV15 with TRBJ2-5; 7 positions agree with TRBD2. CDR1 and CDR2 from the germline V gene are LNHNV and YYDKDF (reference sequence). The CDR3 consists of 15 residues. Trimming at V came to 0 bases and at J to 6 bases, leaving 7 bases not matched to a gene. The CDR3 loop reads CATSRDRWGGKTQYF. The CDR3 DNA follows: TGTGCCACCAGCAGAGATCGGTGGGGGGGGAAGACCCAGTACTTC.

The rearrangement uses TRBV6-6 and TRBJ1-1; D unclear. The V gene's germline CDR1 is MNHNY and CDR2 SVGAGI (reference sequence). The CDR3 runs to 15 residues. Trimming removed 2 bases at V and 4 bases at J, with 14 bases between. CDR3 amino acids: CASSYPPAEGTEAFF. CDR3 DNA: TGTGCCAGCAGTTACCCGCCAGCGGAGGGCACTGAAGCTTTCTTT.

This clone is a singleton in its sample. The V call is TRBV5-1, the J call TRBJ1-2, with D unclear. Germline V gives CDR1 SGHRS, CDR2 YFSETQ. This CDR3 has 13 residues. V was shortened by 0 bases and J by 6 bases, with 9 bases between the two germline ends. CDR3 DNA sequence: TGCGCCAGCAGCTTGGGGCAGTTGGATGGCTACACCTTC. It specifies CASSLGQLDGYTF.

This clone was observed once. The V and J genes are TRBV5-4 and TRBJ2-3, with D hard to call. The CDR3 has 16 amino acids. Per the germline V gene, CDR1 is SGHNT and CDR2 is YYREEE (reference sequence). Trimming pared 3 bases from V and 0 bases from J, leaving 14 bases between. The DNA for the CDR3 is TGTGCCAGCAGCTCAATCCACCAAACTAGCACAGATACGCAGTATTTT. Protein: CASSSIHQTSTDTQYF. The whole variable domain, filled in from reference TRBV5-4 and TRBJ2-3, reads ETGVTQSPTHLIKTRGQQVTLRCSSQSGHNTVSWYQQALGQGPQFIFQYYREEENGRGNFPPRFSGLQFPNYSSELNVNALELDDSALYLCASSSIHQTSTDTQYFGPGTRLTVL.

This chain uses TRBV5-1 with TRBJ1-6; D ambiguous. The V end was cut by 6 bases, the J end by 3 bases, with 7 bases between. CDR1 and CDR2 from the germline V gene are SGHRS and YFSETQ. The CDR3 is 13 residues long. The CDR3 reads CASTVDYNSPLHF. CDR3 in DNA: TGCGCCAGCACGGTAGACTATAATTCACCCCTCCACTTT.

The genes are TRBV19 and TRBJ2-1; 7 bases are a match to TRBD2. In germline, CDR1 is LNHDA, CDR2 SQIVND (reference sequence). The CDR3 length is 18 residues. The trim removed 1 base at V and 4 bases at J, leaving 13 bases unmatched. DNA for the CDR3: TGTGCCAGTAGTATAGGGCGGGGGTTGGCTAGCGCATACAATGAGCAGTTCTTC. It yields the protein CASSIGRGLASAYNEQFF.

This chain joins TRBV30 and TRBJ1-1; 8 bases are shared with TRBD1. The CDR3 has 13 amino acids. The germline gives CDR1 GTSNPN, CDR2 SVGIG (reference sequence). J was trimmed by 5 bases and V by 5 bases; bases with no gene match: 7. CDR3 loop: CAWSGGVGTEAFF. CDR3 nucleotide sequence: TGTGCCTGGTCAGGGGGCGTTGGGACTGAAGCTTTCTTT.

The gene calls are TRBV9 and TRBJ1-3; D unresolved. The V gene's germline CDR1 is SGDLS and CDR2 YYNGEE. V shed 0 bases and J shed 2 bases, with 6 bases lying between them. The CDR3 is 14 residues long. The CDR3 reads CASSVEHTGNTIYF. The CDR3 bases are TGTGCCAGCAGCGTAGAGCATACTGGAAACACCATATATTTT.

The chain joins TRBV5-1 to TRBJ2-1; TRBD2 matches at 7 bases. V was clipped by 4 bases and J by 4 bases; unmatched bases: 8. The CDR3 has 15 amino acids. Germline V gives CDR1 SGHRS, CDR2 YFSETQ. CDR3 in DNA: TGCGCCAGCAGCACAACTAGCGCCAGTTACAATGAGCAGTTCTTC. Its protein is CASSTTSASYNEQFF. Drawing the rest from reference TRBV5-1 and TRBJ2-1, the complete variable domain is KAGVTQTPRYLIKTRGQQVTLSCSPISGHRSVSWYQQTPGQGLQFLFEYFSETQRNKGNFPGRFSGRQFSNSRSEMNVSTLELGDSALYLCASSTTSASYNEQFFGPGTRLTVL.

The genes are TRBV4-3 and TRBJ1-5; no firm D call. V was clipped by 0 bases and J by 4 bases, with 13 bases between them. Per the germline V gene, CDR1 is LGHNA and CDR2 is YSLEER. The CDR3 contains 16 residues. CDR3 loop: CASSQEVGKNNQPQHF. CDR3 nucleotide sequence: TGCGCCAGCAGCCAAGAGGTGGGTAAGAATAATCAGCCCCAGCATTTT.

The chain employs TRBV29-1 and TRBJ1-1; TRBD1 matches at 7 bases. With 5 bases clipped from V and 6 bases from J, the junction kept 6 bases outside the gene matches. Germline CDR1 and CDR2: SQVTM and ANQGSEA. This CDR3 region has 12 residues. CDR3 loop: CSVIQGIAEAFF. The DNA of the CDR3 is TGCAGCGTTATACAGGGGATAGCTGAAGCTTTCTTT.

This chain joins TRBV19 and TRBJ1-3; no definite D call. Germline V gene lookup returns CDR1 LNHDA and CDR2 SQIVND (reference sequence). CDR3 length equals 17 residues. Trimming stripped 5 bases from V and 0 bases from J, with 17 bases between. The CDR3 is CASSLVVAALSGNTIYF. The DNA for the CDR3 is TGTGCCAGTAGTCTGGTTGTCGCAGCTCTCTCTGGAAACACCATATATTTT. The full variable domain, its missing parts supplied by reference TRBV19 and TRBJ1-3, is DGGITQSPKYLFRKEGQNVTLSCEQNLNHDAMYWYRQDPGQGLRLIYYSQIVNDFQKGDIAEGYSVSREKKESFPLTVTSAQKNPTAFYLCASSLVVAALSGNTIYFGEGSWLTVV.

This chain links TRBV27 with TRBJ1-1; 8 bases agree with TRBD1. With V trimmed by 4 bases and J by 3 bases, 7 bases remained unmatched. Per germline, CDR1 MNHEY and CDR2 SMNVEV (reference sequence). The CDR3 is made up of 15 amino acids. CDR3 loop: CASSSRQGLHTEAFF. For the CDR3, the DNA is TGTGCCAGCAGTTCGAGACAGGGGCTACACACTGAAGCTTTCTTT.

V is TRBV27 and J is TRBJ2-2; D is ambiguous. Germline V gene data show CDR1 as MNHEY and CDR2 as SMNVEV (reference sequence). V lost 4 bases and J lost 4, with 16 bases in between. The CDR3 sequence is 16 residues long. This chain's CDR3 is CASSSGTPILTGELFF. The CDR3 DNA sequence: TGTGCCAGCAGTTCGGGTACCCCGATTCTCACCGGGGAGCTGTTTTTT.

The V call is TRBV2, the J call TRBJ2-1; D possibly matches TRBD1 or TRBD2 (6 bases each). The V gene's germline CDR1 is SNHLY and CDR2 FYNNEI. The CDR3 has 18 amino acids. Trimming shortened V by 5 bases and J by 0 bases, and 20 bases separated the two germline ends. The CDR3 DNA sequence: TGTGCCAGCAGTCCCTCTACCCCCGGGGGCCCCTCCTACAATGAGCAGTTCTTC. Amino acid sequence: CASSPSTPGGPSYNEQFF.